Detailed here is one T cell receptor beta chain. Its antigen is unknown. This entry is derived from a study of cytomegalovirus exposure and HLA in healthy donors. General study results and limits: Later, an analysis found that common viral pathogens appeared to be linked with several of the most significant clusters.

The PCR employed 60 Vbeta primers together with 13 Jbeta primers. The method was immunoSEQ multiplex PCR; TCRdb's version includes in-frame clones alone and lacks a portion of them. The repertoire has 150,000 to 200,000 clones, roughly 77% of them found once; the top ten carry approximately 2%. CDR1 is SGHRS and CDR2 is YFSETQ in the germline V gene. The CDR3 runs 17 residues. V was clipped by 7 bases and J by 0 bases; unmatched bases: 10. The sequenced sample was PBMCs. V and J are TRBV5-1 and TRBJ2-7, with 13 positions matching TRBD2. The sequence was obtained from a woman aged 18-29 years in good health and CMV-seronegative. This CDR3 reads CASRGTSGTTSSYEQYF. CDR3 nucleotides: TGCGCCAGCCGAGGGACTAGCGGGACCACCAGCTCCTACGAGCAGTACTTC.